This T cell receptor beta chain was sequenced during a study of human T cells and chemical hapten exposure. Time point here: patch test 3, about 24 weeks after DPC sensitization. Treatment of the sample: therapeutic diphenylcyclopropenone sensitization with weekly scalp DPC. Using its own MiXCR run on the RACE reads, TCRdb lists one record per CDR3 protein. Here the sample spans about 190,000 distinct CDR3 sequences, under 25% being singletons. The CDR3 sequence is 14 residues long. V gave up 3 bases and J gave up 1 base, with 9 bases separating them. Per germline, CDR1 SGHTA and CDR2 FQGNSA. This receptor was identified in a woman in her forties with alopecia areata. Some clones in this sample may be carry-over from other donors' samples. This rearrangement joins TRBV7-2 to TRBJ2-5, with no clear D. The sequencing here drew on whole blood, taken in connection with sensitization to the hapten diphenylcyclopropenone (DPC). CDR3 sequence reads: CASSFISTQETQYF. The CDR3 DNA reads TGTGCCAGCAGCTTTATAAGCACCCAAGAGACCCAGTACTTC. Variable domain in full (rest from reference TRBV7-2 and TRBJ2-5): GAGVSQSPSNKVTEKGKDVELRCDPISGHTALYWYRQSLGQGLEFLIYFQGNSAPDKSGLPSDRFSAERTGGSVSTLTIQRTQQEDSAVYLCASSFISTQETQYFGPGTRLLVL.